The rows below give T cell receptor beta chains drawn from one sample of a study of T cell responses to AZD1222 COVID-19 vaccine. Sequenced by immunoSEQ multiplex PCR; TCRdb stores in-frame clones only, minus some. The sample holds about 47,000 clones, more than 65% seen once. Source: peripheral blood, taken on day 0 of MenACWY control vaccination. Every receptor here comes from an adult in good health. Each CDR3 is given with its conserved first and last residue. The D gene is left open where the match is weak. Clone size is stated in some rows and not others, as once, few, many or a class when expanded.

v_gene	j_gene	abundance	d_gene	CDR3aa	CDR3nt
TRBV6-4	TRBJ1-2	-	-	CASSDKGKSYTF	TGTGCCAGCAGTGACAAGGGGAAGAGCTACACCTTC
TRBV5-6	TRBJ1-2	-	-	CASSPWAGHYGYTF	TGTGCCAGCAGTCCGTGGGCCGGGCACTATGGCTACACCTTC
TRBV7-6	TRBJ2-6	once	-	CASSLSGGPISGANVLTF	TGTGCCAGCAGCTTATCCGGGGGGCCCATCTCTGGGGCCAACGTCCTGACTTTC
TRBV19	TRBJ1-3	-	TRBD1	CASSRQGSVGNTIYF	TGTGCCAGTAGCCGACAGGGGTCGGTCGGAAACACCATATATTTT
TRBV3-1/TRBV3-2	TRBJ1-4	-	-	CASSRSGRAVSEKLFF	TGTGCCAGCAGCCGATCAGGTAGGGCGGTGAGCGAAAAACTGTTTTTT
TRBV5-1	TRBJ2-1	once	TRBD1	CASSSGGRVGNEQFF	TGCGCCAGCAGCTCAGGGGGCAGGGTCGGGAATGAGCAGTTCTTC
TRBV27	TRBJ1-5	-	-	CASSMERSQPQHF	TGTGCCAGCAGTATGGAGAGGAGTCAGCCCCAGCATTTT
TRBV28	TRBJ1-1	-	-	CASRAHGTNTEAFF	TGTGCCAGCCGGGCCCATGGGACGAACACTGAAGCTTTCTTT
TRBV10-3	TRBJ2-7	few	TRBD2	CAISGDAPPAGETYEQYF	TGTGCCATCAGTGGGGACGCCCCGCCGGCGGGAGAGACCTACGAGCAGTACTTC
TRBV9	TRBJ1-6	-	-	CASSEREGGISYNSPLHF	TGTGCCAGCAGCGAAAGGGAGGGGGGCATCTCCTATAATTCACCCCTCCACTTT
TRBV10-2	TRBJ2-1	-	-	CASTQRGEQFF	TGCGCCAGCACCCAAAGGGGTGAGCAGTTCTTC
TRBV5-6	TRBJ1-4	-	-	CASSLGIQHGKLFF	TGTGCCAGCAGCCTCGGGATACAACACGGAAAACTGTTTTTT
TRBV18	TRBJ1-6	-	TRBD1	CASSPSRGNSPLHF	TGTGCCAGCTCACCATCCAGGGGGAATTCACCCCTCCACTTT